Listed below are T cell receptor beta chains from one sample, sequenced in a study of blood T cell repertoires in COVID-19. Generated by immunoSEQ multiplex PCR, the TCRdb table keeps only in-frame clones and is missing some. The sample lists about 320,000 clones; roughly 89% were seen once. The specimen sequenced was PBMCs or T cells enriched from blood (not recorded which). The receptors here all came from a man in his 60s who had recovered from COVID-19. The CDR3 runs from the conserved cysteine through the conserved F or W. Fields, in order: D gene, J gene, clone size, V gene, CDR3 DNA, CDR3 protein. The D gene is left open where the match is weak. The listing skips clone size in some rows; elsewhere it reads once, few, many or a size class.

TRBD1 | TRBJ1-1 | once | TRBV7-2 | TGTGCCAGCAGCTACGTACCCCCAGGGGGCAACACTGAAGCTTTCTTT | CASSYVPPGGNTEAFF
. | TRBJ1-6 | . | TRBV19 | TGTGCCATCCAAGCGGGGGCGAGTTCACCCCTCCACTTT | CAIQAGASSPLHF
TRBD1 | TRBJ2-3 | . | TRBV29-1 | TGCAGCGTTGAAAGGGGGCGCTTAACAGATACGCAGTATTTT | CSVERGRLTDTQYF
. | TRBJ2-3 | . | TRBV21-1 | TGTGCCAGCAGCACGAGTATTGGGAACCTTCCGGGACTTAGCACAGATACGCAGTATTTT | CASSTSIGNLPGLSTDTQYF
. | TRBJ1-4 | . | TRBV27 | TGTGCCAGCAGCCGTCTGGGGGCAGCTGGGGGTGAAAAACTGTTTTTT | CASSRLGAAGGEKLFF
TRBD2 | TRBJ2-1 | . | TRBV9 | TGTGCCAGCAGCCATAGCGGGAGCTACAATGAGCAGTTCTTC | CASSHSGSYNEQFF
TRBD2 | TRBJ2-1 | . | TRBV28 | TGTGCCAGCATCCCTAGCGGGGGTGGGGATGAGCAGTTCTTC | CASIPSGGGDEQFF
. | TRBJ1-4 | few | TRBV2 | TGTGCCAGCAGACCGGCAGGGTTTAATGAAAAACTGTTTTTT | CASRPAGFNEKLFF
. | TRBJ1-2 | . | TRBV29-1 | TGCAGCGTTGATTCCGGCAGGGTCTCTACTAACTATGGCTACACCTTC | CSVDSGRVSTNYGYTF
. | TRBJ2-1 | . | TRBV19 | TGTGCCAGTAGTAAAACTAGCACGAAGAATGAGCAGTTCTTC | CASSKTSTKNEQFF
. | TRBJ2-3 | . | TRBV7-2 | TGTGCCAGCAGCCCCGACGGGAGAAACCCCCCAGATACGCAGTATTTT | CASSPDGRNPPDTQYF
TRBD1 | TRBJ1-5 | . | TRBV19 | TGTGCCAGTAGTTCCCGAGGACAGGGCAATCAGCCCCAGCATTTT | CASSSRGQGNQPQHF
. | TRBJ2-2 | . | TRBV5-1 | TGCGCCAGCAGCTTGGTTTCGGGCACCGGGGAGCTGTTTTTT | CASSLVSGTGELFF
TRBD1 | TRBJ2-7 | once | TRBV7-9 | TGTGCCAGCAGTTCGGGACAGGGGTCGGGCGAGCAGTACTTC | CASSSGQGSGEQYF
TRBD2 | TRBJ2-1 | few | TRBV7-3 | TGTGCCAGCAGCTTGACGGGACTAGAGAACAATGAGCAGTTCTTC | CASSLTGLENNEQFF
TRBD2 | TRBJ2-2 | . | TRBV2 | TGTGCCAGCAGAAACCTCGGGACTAGTAACACCGGGGAGCTGTTTTTT | CASRNLGTSNTGELFF
TRBD1 | TRBJ2-7 | . | TRBV5-3 | TGTGCCAGAAGCTCAGAGGGGACAGGGCACTTCGAGCAGTACTTC | CARSSEGTGHFEQYF
TRBD1 | TRBJ2-5 | . | TRBV28 | TGTGCCAGCAGTCCGCCGCGACAGGGCCGAGACCAGTACTTC | CASSPPRQGRDQYF
. | TRBJ2-7 | . | TRBV5-1 | TGCGCCAGCAGCTTGGGAGACTACGAGCAGTACTTC | CASSLGDYEQYF
TRBD2 | TRBJ2-1 | . | TRBV14 | TGTGCCAGCAGCCAAGCGGGCGGGAGGGAGCAGTTCTTC | CASSQAGGREQFF
. | TRBJ2-1 | . | TRBV4-2 | TGTGCCAGCAGCCAAGATCACTCAACAGTCTACAATGAGCAGTTCTTC | CASSQDHSTVYNEQFF
TRBD1 | TRBJ1-2 | . | TRBV29-1 | TGCAGCGTTGAAAAAACCGGACAGGGATTAGATGGCTACACCTTC | CSVEKTGQGLDGYTF
TRBD2 | TRBJ2-5 | . | TRBV25-1 | TGTGCCAGCAGGGGGGGGCAAGAGACCCAGTACTTC | CASRGGQETQYF
TRBD1 | TRBJ2-7 | . | TRBV4-1 | TGCGCCAGCAGCCGGGTTGGGGGGGACAGGGAACAGTACTTC | CASSRVGGDREQYF
. | TRBJ2-1 | . | TRBV7-8 | TGTGCCAGCCGTTCCTCGGGTAGCCTCGAGCGGAATGAGCAGTTCTTC | CASRSSGSLERNEQFF
TRBD1 | TRBJ1-1 | . | TRBV29-1 | TGCAGCGTTCAAACCAGGGGGCCTCCGAACACTGAAGCTTTCTTT | CSVQTRGPPNTEAFF
. | TRBJ1-1 | . | TRBV19 | TGTGCCAGTAGTACCCGACGGGGGAACACTGAAGCTTTCTTT | CASSTRRGNTEAFF
. | TRBJ2-1 | few | TRBV28 | TGTGCCAGCAGTTTAGGGCAGGGAAACTACAATGAGCAGTTCTTC | CASSLGQGNYNEQFF
TRBD2 | TRBJ2-1 | once | TRBV5-1 | TGCGCCAGCAGCTTGGGGGTGACTAGCGGGAGCTATGAGCAGTTCTTC | CASSLGVTSGSYEQFF
. | TRBJ2-6 | . | TRBV24-1 | TGTGCCACCAGTGCCCAGGGCTCTGGGGCCAACGTCCTGACTTTC | CATSAQGSGANVLTF
. | TRBJ2-3 | . | TRBV4-2 | TGTGCCAGCGGAGAGCGGGTGTCGGTAGATACGCAGTATTTT | CASGERVSVDTQYF
TRBD2 | TRBJ2-2 | . | TRBV5-1 | TGCGCCAGCAGCTTGAACGGGAGGGGGAACACCGGGGAGCTGTTTTTT | CASSLNGRGNTGELFF
. | TRBJ2-1 | . | TRBV28 | TGTGCCAGCAGCAGTACAGGAGATGAGCAGTTCTTC | CASSSTGDEQFF
. | TRBJ1-6 | . | TRBV5-5 | TGTGCCAGCAGCTTGGCCCCAAGTAGTGCTCAGGGTAATTCACCCCTCCACTTT | CASSLAPSSAQGNSPLHF
TRBD1 | TRBJ2-7 | . | TRBV6-5 | TGTGCCACCCAGCGGTCGCAGGGGGCTGACGAGCAGTACTTC | CATQRSQGADEQYF
. | TRBJ2-3 | . | TRBV20-1 | TGCAGTGCTAGTAAGGCGTCGCAGGCTCCAGATACGCAGTATTTT | CSASKASQAPDTQYF
TRBD2 | TRBJ2-2 | . | TRBV5-1 | TGCGCCAGCCACCCTACTAGCGGGAGCACAACCGGGGAGCTGTTTTTT | CASHPTSGSTTGELFF
TRBD1 | TRBJ2-5 | . | TRBV11-2 | TGTGCCAGCAGCACACCGGGACAGGGGGTGACCCAGTACTTC | CASSTPGQGVTQYF
TRBD2 | TRBJ2-7 | . | TRBV6-6 | TGTGCCAGCAGTGACCCTAGCGGGAGAGCCTACGAGCAGTACTTC | CASSDPSGRAYEQYF
TRBD1 | TRBJ1-5 | . | TRBV6-5 | TGTGCCAACAATTGGGACGACAGGGGTAATCAGCCCCAGCATTTT | CANNWDDRGNQPQHF
TRBD1 | TRBJ2-7 | . | TRBV7-9 | TGTGCCAGCAGCTTACAGGGGGCTGGCGAGCAGTACTTC | CASSLQGAGEQYF
TRBD2 | TRBJ2-1 | . | TRBV4-2 | TGTGCCAGCAGCCAAGTAAGCGGGAGTTGGGATGAGCAGTTCTTC | CASSQVSGSWDEQFF
TRBD2 | TRBJ2-3 | . | TRBV7-3 | TGTGCCAGCAGCTCCGCCGGGACTAGGAGAGGAGATACGCAGTATTTT | CASSSAGTRRGDTQYF
. | TRBJ1-6 | . | TRBV6-5 | TGTGCCAGCAGTTACTTGCGGGGTTCACCCCTCCACTTT | CASSYLRGSPLHF
TRBD1 | TRBJ2-1 | . | TRBV7-9 | TGTGCCAGCAGCCTCCAAACAGGGGTCTACAATGAGCAGTTCTTC | CASSLQTGVYNEQFF
. | TRBJ2-7 | . | TRBV19 | TGTGCCAGTAGTATTGGCGGCGCCTACGAGCAGTACTTC | CASSIGGAYEQYF
TRBD1 | TRBJ2-3 | . | TRBV28 | TGTGCCAGCAGTGCCATGGCCAGGGGGCGCGTCTATACGCAGTATTTT | CASSAMARGRVYTQYF
. | TRBJ2-1 | . | TRBV15 | TGTGCCACCAGCAGCACCCTCACAGGCTTGAGTCTTTCGAGCTCCTACAATGAGCAGTTCTTC | CATSSTLTGLSLSSSYNEQFF
TRBD2 | TRBJ2-1 | . | TRBV18 | TGTGCCAGCTCACCTAGCGGGGGCTCCTACAATGAGCAGTTCTTC | CASSPSGGSYNEQFF
. | TRBJ1-5 | . | TRBV19 | TGTGCCAGTACCGGACAAGTGGGCAATCAGCCCCAGCATTTT | CASTGQVGNQPQHF
. | TRBJ2-1 | . | TRBV5-4 | TGTGCCAGCAGCTTGAGGACAGACAATGAGCAGTTCTTC | CASSLRTDNEQFF
. | TRBJ2-5 | . | TRBV11-1 | TGTGCCAGCAGCTTAGGGGGCCGTGGGACCCAGTACTTC | CASSLGGRGTQYF
TRBD1 | TRBJ1-5 | . | TRBV28 | TGTGCCAGCAGCTTACCTTCCGGACAGGGAGGCTTGCCCCAGCATTTT | CASSLPSGQGGLPQHF